This TCR beta chain was recorded in a study of neoadjuvant anti-PD-1 for oral cavity cancer. Measured with immunoSEQ multiplex PCR; TCRdb has only the in-frame clones, and not every one. The data contain 10,000 to 15,000 clones, roughly 71% of them singletons. The time point is: after neoadjuvant nivolumab, at surgical resection. The input for sequencing was PBMCs, taken after nivolumab (anti-PD-1) treatment. The TCR sequence derives from a person aged 40 to 85 with oral cavity squamous cell carcinoma.

In DNA, the CDR3 is TGTGCCAGCAGCCTTGCAGAGGGGCAGCCCCAGCATTTT. Translation gives CASSLAEGQPQHF. J is TRBJ1-5 and V is TRBV7-6, with D possibly TRBD1 on 5 matching bases. Germline-derived CDR1 and CDR2 are SGHVS and FNYEAQ. Trimming pared 5 bases from V and 7 bases from J, leaving 12 bases between. The CDR3 extends over 13 amino acids. Full variable domain (outside the CDR3, taken from reference TRBV7-6 and TRBJ1-5): GAGVSQSPRYKVTKRGQDVALRCDPISGHVSLYWYRQALGQGPEFLTYFNYEAQQDKSGLPNDRFSAERPEGSISTLTIQRTEQRDSAMYRCASSLAEGQPQHFGDGTRLSIL.